Each of the 24 T cell receptor beta chains below was sequenced from the same sample in a study of T cell responses to AZD1222 COVID-19 vaccine. Sequenced by immunoSEQ multiplex PCR; TCRdb stores in-frame clones only, minus some. The repertoire holds around 130,000 clones, with roughly 84% as singletons. The starting material was peripheral blood, obtained on day 0 of AZD1222 vaccination. Every receptor here comes from an adult in good health.

The chain carries TRBV5-1 and TRBJ2-2; D remains unclear. The germline V gene has CDR1 SGHRS and CDR2 YFSETQ. V was shortened by 4 bases and J by 1 base, with 5 bases between the two germline ends. This CDR3 contains 13 residues. The CDR3 DNA is TGCGCCAGCAGCAATCAGAACACCGGGGAGCTGTTTTTT. As protein: CASSNQNTGELFF.

CDR3 bases: TGTGCCAGCAGCTTAGAGACAGGGGGATCACCCCTCCACTTT. This sequence encodes CASSLETGGSPLHF. V gene TRBV7-9 combines with J gene TRBJ1-6; the match to TRBD1 covers 9 bases. The CDR3 spans 14 residues. The V gene's germline CDR1 is SEHNR and CDR2 FQNEAQ (reference sequence). Trimming cost V 1 base and J 10 bases; bases outside gene matches: 2.

The V and J genes are TRBV5-4 and TRBJ1-1; the match to TRBD1 covers 9 bases. CDR1 SGHNT and CDR2 YYREEE come from the germline V gene (reference sequence). The V segment lost 3 bases and the J segment 1 base; nucleotides outside the gene matches: 1. The CDR3 spans 14 residues. The CDR3 reads CASSWDRENTEAFF. Written as DNA, the CDR3 is TGTGCCAGCAGCTGGGACAGGGAGAACACTGAAGCTTTCTTT.

The chain recombines TRBV2 with TRBJ2-5; D uncertain. The CDR3 covers 13 residues. V lost 6 bases and J 1 base, leaving 9 bases between the germline ends. Per germline, CDR1 SNHLY and CDR2 FYNNEI. CDR3 loop: CASSIHSQETQYF. The CDR3 nucleotides read TGTGCCAGCAGCATACACAGCCAAGAGACCCAGTACTTC.

The chain joins TRBV4-1 to TRBJ2-1; 11 bases are shared with TRBD2. Germline V gene data show CDR1 as MGHRA and CDR2 as YSYEKL. The CDR3 has 17 amino acids. V lost 4 bases to trimming and J lost 9 bases; unmatched junction nucleotides: 14. Written as DNA, the CDR3 is TGCGCCAGCAGCCTCCCAAGACTAGCGGGAAAGGGGGGTGAGCAGTTCTTC. Its translation is CASSLPRLAGKGGEQFF.

CDR3 DNA: TGTGCCAGCAGCCGCGGGACAGGGTATAATTCACCCCTCCACTTT. Translation gives CASSRGTGYNSPLHF. The rearrangement links TRBV5-5 to TRBJ1-6, with 9 bases aligning to TRBD1. The germline CDR1 and CDR2 sequences are SGHKS and YYEKEE (reference sequence). The CDR3 spans 15 residues. V was clipped by 4 bases and J by 4 bases; unmatched bases: 3.

This rearrangement joins TRBV19 to TRBJ2-5, with 9 bases fitting TRBD2. Looked up from germline, CDR1 is LNHDA and CDR2 is SQIVND (reference sequence). This CDR3 spans 15 amino acids. With 1 base clipped from V and 2 bases from J, the junction kept 2 bases outside the gene matches. The CDR3 loop reads CASSIGLADQETQYF. DNA for the CDR3: TGTGCCAGTAGTATAGGACTAGCGGATCAAGAGACCCAGTACTTC.

The genes are TRBV2 and TRBJ1-1; D ambiguous. Germline V gene lookup returns CDR1 SNHLY and CDR2 FYNNEI. The CDR3 spans 16 residues. Trimming removed 0 bases at V and 0 bases at J, with 11 bases between. In DNA form, the CDR3 reads TGTGCCAGCAGTGAAGCGCTACGGCTCATGAACACTGAAGCTTTCTTT. This encodes CASSEALRLMNTEAFF.

The V and J genes are TRBV6-5 and TRBJ2-7; no reliable D call. The V gene's germline CDR1 is MNHEY and CDR2 SVGAGI. The CDR3 runs 11 residues. Trimming removed 4 bases from V and 6 bases from J, with 7 bases in between. This CDR3 reads CASSSHSEQYF. CDR3 DNA: TGTGCCAGCAGTTCCCACAGCGAGCAGTACTTC.

The count of this clone is one. The chain combines TRBV27 with TRBJ1-1; D is unclear. V was clipped by 9 bases and J by 3 bases, with 14 bases between them. Germline-derived CDR1 and CDR2 are MNHEY and SMNVEV (reference sequence). This CDR3 has 13 residues. The CDR3 loop is CASRPTFYTEAFF. The CDR3, as DNA: TGTGCCAGTCGCCCCACCTTCTACACTGAAGCTTTCTTT.

The genes are TRBV18 and TRBJ2-2, with a tentative D call TRBD2 (5 bases). The CDR3 covers 15 residues. Germline V gene data show CDR1 as KGHSH and CDR2 as LQKENI. Trimming cost V 3 bases and J 0 bases, with 8 bases left between them. In nucleotides, the CDR3 is TGTGCCAGCTCACCCGGGCGGGCGAACACCGGGGAGCTGTTTTTT. This translates into CASSPGRANTGELFF. Looking up the rest from reference TRBV18 and TRBJ2-2 gives the full variable domain: NAGVMQNPRHLVRRRGQEARLRCSPMKGHSHVYWYRQLPEEGLKFMVYLQKENIIDESGMPKERFSAEFPKEGPSILRIQQVVRGDSAAYFCASSPGRANTGELFFGEGSRLTVL.

V usage is TRBV5-1 and J usage is TRBJ1-1, with D unresolved. The germline gives CDR1 SGHRS, CDR2 YFSETQ. CDR3 length equals 15 residues. Trimming took off 4 bases at V and 5 bases at J, with 18 bases between the two ends. The CDR3, as DNA: TGCGCCAGCAGCCCGGGGAGGTTACGGCAAACTGAAGCTTTCTTT. This sequence encodes CASSPGRLRQTEAFF. Complete variable domain (other parts from reference TRBV5-1 and TRBJ1-1): KAGVTQTPRYLIKTRGQQVTLSCSPISGHRSVSWYQQTPGQGLQFLFEYFSETQRNKGNFPGRFSGRQFSNSRSEMNVSTLELGDSALYLCASSPGRLRQTEAFFGQGTRLTVV.

This chain uses TRBV29-1 with TRBJ1-1; D not certain. The germline CDR1 and CDR2 sequences are SQVTM and ANQGSEA. V gave up 4 bases and J gave up 2 bases, with 17 bases separating them. The CDR3 covers 15 residues. CDR3 protein: CSVGGDLWGNTEAFF. In DNA form, the CDR3 reads TGCAGCGTTGGCGGCGATCTTTGGGGTAACACTGAAGCTTTCTTT.

The rearrangement joins TRBV11-2 to TRBJ2-6; 9 bases are shared with TRBD1. From germline, CDR1 is SGHAT and CDR2 FQNNGV. This CDR3 comprises 18 residues. Trimming removed 4 bases from V and 1 base from J; junction bases left unmatched: 8. The chain's CDR3 is CASSSRGQGESGANVLTF. DNA of the CDR3: TGTGCCAGCAGCTCTCGGGGACAGGGAGAGTCTGGGGCCAACGTCCTGACTTTC.

This chain links TRBV27 with TRBJ1-5; tentative D call: TRBD1 (5 bases). The V and J ends lost 6 bases and 2 bases respectively, with 11 bases between them. CDR1 and CDR2 (germline): MNHEY, SMNVEV (reference sequence). The CDR3 spans 14 residues. The CDR3 coding sequence is TGTGCCAGCAGGGCCAGGGCAGGCAATCAGCCCCAGCATTTT. As protein: CASRARAGNQPQHF.

This clone has just one count. The chain uses TRBV6-4 and TRBJ2-3, with D possibly matching TRBD1 (6 bases). Trimming cost V 2 bases and J 1 base, with 10 bases left between them. This CDR3 is 15 amino acids long. Germline V lookup: CDR1 MRHNA, CDR2 SNTAGT. CDR3 protein: CASSDRAGGTDTQYF. The CDR3 DNA reads as TGTGCCAGCAGTGACCGTGCAGGGGGCACAGATACGCAGTATTTT.

The J gene is TRBJ2-7, the V gene TRBV3-1 (or the pseudogene TRBV3-2); 10 bases match TRBD2. The CDR3 extends over 14 amino acids. V lost 5 bases and J lost 2; bases outside the gene matches: 3. Germline V gene sequence: CDR1 LGHDT, CDR2 YNNKEL (reference sequence). The CDR3 reads CASSLTSGPYEQYF. The CDR3 DNA reads as TGTGCCAGCAGCTTGACTAGCGGGCCCTACGAGCAGTACTTC.

The rearrangement joins TRBV10-2 to TRBJ2-7, with D perhaps TRBD1 (6 bases). Trimming shortened V by 6 bases and J by 1 base, and 10 bases separated the two germline ends. This CDR3 region has 13 residues. From germline, CDR1 is WSHSY and CDR2 SAAADI. The CDR3 coding sequence is TGCGCCAGCAGCGGACAGTTATCCTACGAGCAGTACTTC. It codes for CASSGQLSYEQYF.

This chain joins TRBV7-8 and TRBJ1-5, with D perhaps matching TRBD1 (6 bases). The CDR3 runs to 14 residues. The V and J ends lost 6 bases and 5 bases respectively, with 14 bases between them. The germline V gene has CDR1 SGHVS and CDR2 FQNEAQ. The CDR3 is CASRPRGGDQPQHF. The CDR3, as DNA: TGTGCCAGCAGACCAAGGGGGGGAGATCAGCCCCAGCATTTT.

The chain links TRBV7-3 to TRBJ2-1; 9 bases fit TRBD2. Trimming at V came to 2 bases and at J to 4 bases, leaving 3 bases not matched to a gene. The CDR3 is made up of 15 amino acids. CDR1 and CDR2 from the germline V gene are SGHTA and FQGTGA. CDR3 DNA sequence: TGTGCCAGCAGCTTATATAGCGGGGGTTACAATGAGCAGTTCTTC. It encodes CASSLYSGGYNEQFF.

This chain joins TRBV7-2 and TRBJ1-5, with D unclear. The CDR3 has 16 amino acids. The V gene lost 0 bases and the J gene lost 5 bases, with 14 bases spanning the gap. Looked up from germline, CDR1 is SGHTA and CDR2 is FQGNSA. This CDR3 reads CASSLAPGNWDQPQHF. DNA of the CDR3: TGTGCCAGCAGCTTAGCTCCGGGGAATTGGGATCAGCCCCAGCATTTT. The full variable domain, its missing parts supplied by reference TRBV7-2 and TRBJ1-5, is GAGVSQSPSNKVTEKGKDVELRCDPISGHTALYWYRQSLGQGLEFLIYFQGNSAPDKSGLPSDRFSAERTGGSVSTLTIQRTQQEDSAVYLCASSLAPGNWDQPQHFGDGTRLSIL.

This clone was counted a few times. CDR3 protein: CASSDAGGVPGELFF. DNA for the CDR3: TGTGCCAGCAGTGACGCGGGAGGTGTTCCCGGGGAGCTGTTTTTT. V is TRBV2 and J is TRBJ2-2; 8 positions agree with TRBD2. CDR1 is SNHLY, CDR2 FYNNEI, per germline. This CDR3 region has 15 residues. J gave up 6 bases and V 3 bases, and 6 bases lay outside the gene matches.

This clone was recorded only once. V and J are TRBV3-1 (or the pseudogene TRBV3-2) and TRBJ1-2, with D maybe TRBD1 (6 bases). From germline, CDR1 is LGHDT and CDR2 YNNKEL (reference sequence). This CDR3 has 14 residues. V lost 1 base, J lost 7 bases, and 13 bases lay in between. CDR3 residues: CASSQGNQGIGYTF. CDR3 nucleotides: TGTGCCAGCAGCCAAGGTAACCAGGGGATTGGCTACACCTTC.

The rearrangement links TRBV9 to TRBJ1-2; unclear D gene. The CDR3 is 13 residues long. Trimming cost V 0 bases and J 1 base, with 4 bases left between them. The germline CDR1 and CDR2 sequences are SGDLS and YYNGEE. CDR3 residues: CASSVDGNYGYTF. CDR3 DNA: TGTGCCAGCAGCGTAGACGGTAACTATGGCTACACCTTC.